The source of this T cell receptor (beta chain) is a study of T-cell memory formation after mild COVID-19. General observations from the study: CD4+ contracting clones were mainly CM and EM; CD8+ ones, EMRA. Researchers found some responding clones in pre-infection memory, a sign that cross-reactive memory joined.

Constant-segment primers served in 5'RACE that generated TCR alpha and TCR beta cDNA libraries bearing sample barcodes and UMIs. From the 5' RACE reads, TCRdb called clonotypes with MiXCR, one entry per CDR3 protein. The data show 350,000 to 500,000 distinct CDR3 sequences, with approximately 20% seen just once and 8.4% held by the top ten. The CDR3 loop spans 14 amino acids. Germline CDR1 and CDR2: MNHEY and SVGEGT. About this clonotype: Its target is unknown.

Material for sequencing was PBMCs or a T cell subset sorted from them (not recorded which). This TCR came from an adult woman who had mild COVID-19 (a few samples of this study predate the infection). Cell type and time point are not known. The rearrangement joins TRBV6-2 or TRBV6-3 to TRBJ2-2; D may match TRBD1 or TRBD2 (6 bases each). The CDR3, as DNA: TGTGCAGCAGGTTCGGGGGCCAACACCGGGGAGCTGTTTTTT. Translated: CAAGSGANTGELFF.